One sample yielded the 12 T cell receptor beta chains listed below, sequenced in a study of T cell repertoires in cytomegalovirus infection. Their specific antigens are unknown. TCRdb re-called the reads with MiXCR, one entry per CDR3 protein. The table has around 900,000 distinct CDR3 sequences, around 30% seen once. Sequencing was performed on cultured CD8+ T cells from PBMCs, taken from culture after CMV antigen stimulation. The receptors here all came from a human donor in good health (CMV status not recorded). Some clones in this sample may be carry-over from other donors' samples.

This clonotype was found a few times. V usage is TRBV7-6 and J usage is TRBJ2-1; unclear D gene. The germline CDR1 and CDR2 sequences are SGHVS and FNYEAQ. The CDR3 covers 17 residues. V gave up 1 base and J gave up 5 bases, with 18 bases separating them. The CDR3 sequence is CASSLDSYLRPNNEQFF. CDR3 nucleotides: TGTGCCAGCAGCTTAGACAGCTACTTAAGACCCAACAATGAGCAGTTCTTC.

This clonotype showed up just a few times. This chain uses TRBV6-2 or TRBV6-3 with TRBJ1-5, with TRBD1 matching 11 bases. V trimming: 5 bases; J trimming: 5 bases; junction bases outside the gene matches: 8. Germline CDR1 reads MNHEY; CDR2 reads SVGEGT. The CDR3 is made up of 16 amino acids. The CDR3 DNA follows: TGTGCCAGCAGTCCCGCCCCGGGACAGGGGGATCAGCCCCAGCATTTT. Protein product: CASSPAPGQGDQPQHF.

This clonotype was found a few times. This sequence joins TRBV19 and TRBJ2-7, with D tentatively TRBD1 (6 bases). With 4 bases removed from V and 2 bases from J, the gap between germline ends came to 15 bases. The CDR3 has 15 residues. Germline assignment: CDR1 LNHDA and CDR2 SQIVND (reference sequence). CDR3 DNA sequence: TGTGCCAGTAGTACCGGACAGCGACCGACCTACGAGCAGTACTTC. Translated, it gives CASSTGQRPTYEQYF.

This clonotype turned up a few times. The genes are TRBV12-3 or TRBV12-4 and TRBJ2-2; TRBD1 aligns across 7 bases. V lost 3 bases and J lost 5; bases outside the gene matches: 12. This CDR3 spans 17 amino acids. CDR3 nucleotide sequence: TGTGCCAGCAGTTTTATTTCCGGAACAGGGGTTACCGGGGAGCTGTTTTTT. As protein: CASSFISGTGVTGELFF.

This sequence joins TRBV5-6 and TRBJ1-1; D uncertain. Between the trimmed V and J ends, which lost 5 bases and 1 base, there was a span of 9 bases. Germline V CDR1 and CDR2: SGHDT, YYEEEE. The CDR3 has 13 amino acids. This CDR3 reads CASRGLQNTEAFF. In nucleotides, the CDR3 is TGTGCCAGCAGAGGGCTGCAGAACACTGAAGCTTTCTTT.

The genes are TRBV4-1 and TRBJ1-5; D gene uncertain. The CDR3 extends over 17 amino acids. Deletions cut 0 bases from V and 0 bases from J, with 12 bases between. Germline CDR1 reads MGHRA; CDR2 reads YSYEKL. This CDR3 reads CASSQENVVNSNQPQHF. CDR3 in DNA: TGCGCCAGCAGCCAAGAAAATGTAGTGAATAGCAATCAGCCCCAGCATTTT.

In this sample, this clonotype turned up a few times. The V gene is TRBV12-3 or TRBV12-4, the J gene TRBJ2-7, with 10 positions matching TRBD2. The CDR3 contains 15 residues. Trimming cost V 8 bases and J 5 bases; bases outside gene matches: 12. CDR3: CASGQRGGPSDEQYF. In nucleotides, the CDR3 is TGTGCCAGCGGACAGCGGGGGGGCCCATCTGACGAGCAGTACTTC.

V is TRBV4-1 and J is TRBJ2-1; D is unresolved. Trimming left V 3 bases short and J 15 bases short, with 9 bases between. CDR1 and CDR2 (germline): MGHRA, YSYEKL. CDR3 size: 10 residues. The CDR3 DNA is TGCGCCAGCAGCCACTTTCAGATGTTCTTC. Amino acid sequence: CASSHFQMFF.

The rearrangement joins TRBV19 to TRBJ2-5, with TRBD1 matching over 10 bases. V lost 6 bases, J lost 5 bases, and 9 bases stayed unmatched. CDR3 length equals 15 residues. Germline CDR1 is LNHDA and CDR2 is SQIVND (reference sequence). CDR3 amino acids: CASSPGQGIGETQYF. CDR3 in DNA: TGTGCCAGTAGCCCGGGACAGGGGATCGGGGAGACCCAGTACTTC.

This chain uses TRBV14 with TRBJ2-6; D gene unclear. Germline lookup yields CDR1 SGHDN and CDR2 FVKESK. The V end lost 0 bases, the J end lost 0 bases, and 9 bases lay between the germline ends. The CDR3 contains 17 residues. The CDR3 protein is CASSQDRVSSGANVLTF. Here the CDR3 DNA reads TGTGCCAGCAGCCAAGATCGTGTGAGCTCTGGGGCCAACGTCCTGACTTTC.

A word on this clonotype: One junction end does not reproduce the germline sequence, and a read error may be involved. This chain links TRBV4-1 with TRBJ2-7, with a weak D call TRBD1 (6 bases). Looked up from germline, CDR1 is MGHRA and CDR2 is YSYEKL. CDR3 length: 15 amino acids. CDR3 nucleotides: TGCGCCAACAGCCAAGATTACAGGGAATCCTACGAGCAGTACTTC. This encodes CANSQDYRESYEQYF.

The chain links TRBV12-3 or TRBV12-4 to TRBJ2-7; D ambiguous. Trimming left V 3 bases short and J 2 bases short, with 8 bases between. The CDR3 extends over 13 amino acids. The CDR3 DNA reads as TGTGCCAGCAGTTTCCTGCTTACCTACGAGCAGTACTTC. Its translation is CASSFLLTYEQYF.